This record covers a single T cell receptor (beta chain). The antigen is not known. TCR sequencing used cDNA made by reverse transcription of extracted RNA. TCRdb keeps only in-frame clones here, not all; method: immunoSEQ multiplex PCR. This sample yields tens of thousands of clones, of which approximately 80% are seen a single time; around 19% belongs to the top ten. This record comes from a study of CD8+ T cells in alopecia areata. General observations from the study: With patients, TCR sharing proved less clear than in mice, a difference possibly related to HLA.

The CDR3 sequence is 15 residues long. Looked up from germline, CDR1 is LNHNV and CDR2 is YYDKDF (reference sequence). V lost 0 bases and J lost 5, with 13 bases in between. V usage is TRBV15 and J usage is TRBJ2-5; D gene uncertain. The TCR comes from a human donor with alopecia areata. Sequences were obtained from NKG2D-low CD8+ T cells sorted from blood. CDR3 in DNA: TGTGCCACCAGCAGAGATCTGGCAAGGCGGGAGACCCAGTACTTC. Protein: CATSRDLARRETQYF.